Here is one T cell receptor (beta chain) with its context. The data were obtained in a study of technical replicates of blood from several donors. Repertoires were generated with immunoSEQ multiplex PCR, while TCRdb's copy carries only in-frame clones and drops some. The table includes approximately 82,000 clones, 75% to 95% detected once. Germline lookup yields CDR1 SGHNT and CDR2 YYREEE (reference sequence). The CDR3 loop spans 17 amino acids. V was pared by 6 bases and J by 5 bases, with 10 bases of the junction left unmatched. The chain is built from TRBV5-4 and TRBJ2-3; 15 positions match TRBD2. Sequenced material: T cells isolated from PBMCs. The sequence was obtained from a human donor in good health. The CDR3: CASNGGLAGGRGDTQYF. The CDR3 region has the DNA TGTGCCAGCAACGGGGGACTAGCGGGAGGCCGTGGAGATACGCAGTATTTT.